This T cell receptor (beta chain) was recovered during a study of T cells in Graves' hyperthyroidism and ophthalmopathy. Study as a whole: At the time of initial diagnosis and before any treatment, peripheral blood was collected.

Study-wide results and caveats: The majority of expanded thyroid clonotypes above 0.001 also appeared in blood.

RNA transcripts provided the source from which TCR beta CDR3 regions were amplified. TCR CDR3 regions were first amplified by RT-PCR with HTBI primers. TCRdb analysed the multiplex PCR reads with MiXCR anew, one entry per CDR3 protein. Found here are 550,000 to 600,000 distinct CDR3 sequences, approximately 16% of them singletons; the top ten hold approximately 18%. This CDR3 is 14 amino acids long. V was cut by 5 bases and J by 6 bases, with 14 bases left in between. For the diagnoses, clinical symptoms, serum thyroxine and TRAb, thyroid ultrasound and orbital computed tomography were used. This clonotype has a handful of counts. Its antigen is as yet unknown.

The V call is TRBV12-3 or TRBV12-4, the J call TRBJ2-1, with D maybe TRBD2 (5 bases). This sequence originates from a woman under 30 with Graves' hyperthyroidism. Specimen: blood. CDR3 nucleotide sequence: TGTGCCAGCAGTCCTAAACTAGTCTCCAATGAGCAGTTCTTC. This codes for CASSPKLVSNEQFF.